This TCR beta chain was recovered during a study of CD8+ T cells in alopecia areata (dated by TCRdb to the late 2010s). In the study overall: The treated patients took part in an open-label pilot trial in which moderate-to-severe alopecia areata was treated with oral tofacitinib at 5 to 10 mg twice daily. RNA was obtained with the PAXgene miRNA kit for fixed scalp, the miRNeasy kit for PBMCs, and the RNeasy kit for mouse skin. On the human side, TCRbeta sequencing was run on scalp tissue and on sorted CD4+ and CD8+ peripheral blood T cells from healthy controls and from alopecia areata patients with either patchy or totalis/universalis disease. Tofacitinib-treated patients had biopsies at baseline and at 4 and 24 weeks of treatment, with a later scalp biopsy in several patients. In both human patients and the C3H/HeJ mouse model, the study applied high-throughput TCRbeta sequencing to look at T cell clonal expansion in alopecia areata. Scalp clonality was compared among normal scalp (n=4), patchy alopecia areata scalp (n=8), and alopecia totalis/universalis scalp (n=8). Tofacitinib was administered for 6 to 18 months, and 6 months of follow-up off drug were then conducted to assess delayed response and recurrence. TCRbeta CDR3 regions were amplified by immunoSEQ multiplex PCR with 35 Vbeta forward and 13 Jbeta reverse primers.

Overall study results and their limits: Resident alphabeta T cells in normal human skin are also sequenced, complicating scalp TCR repertoire analysis, unlike mouse skin dominated by gammadelta T cells. Compared with normal scalp, lesional scalp, particularly in alopecia totalis/universalis, had higher clonality and more expanded CD8+ clones, which suggests antigenic drive. TCR sequences shared between patients were less clear than in mice, possibly partly because of HLA diversity in the patient population.

Lesional scalp punch biopsies and peripheral blood were collected from alopecia areata patients. Human scalp biopsies went straight into PAXgene tissue containers for immediate fixation. Remarks on this clone: Its antigen has not been determined. Per-nucleotide qualities are absent, and no much larger clonotype sits a single base away.

The germline V gene gives CDR1 as SGHNT and CDR2 as YENEEA. Taken from cysteine to phenylalanine, the CDR3 has 19 residues. The entry retains the CDR3 DNA only, 57 bases that are in frame from base 1. To prepare the library, the immunoSEQ multiplex PCR assay was applied. To provide template for TCR sequencing, every sample had RNA extracted and reverse transcribed into cDNA. SuperScript III was used to make first-strand cDNA, primed with a 2:1 mix of oligo-dT and random hexamers. Amplification bias was assessed with a synthetic immune receptor repertoire, and residual bias was removed computationally. Concerning the study's data processing: Raw reads were preprocessed for error removal, and CDR3 was defined according to IMGT conventions as running from the conserved cysteine to phenylalanine. Clonality was computed by normalizing Shannon entropy by log2 of the number of productive unique TCRs and subtracting the result from 1. Whether scalp clones were CD4 or CD8 was inferred by matching scalp TCRbeta sequences against CD4 and CD8 repertoires sorted from blood. In TCRdb, the immuneACCESS table is reduced to in-frame sequences with V and J assigned. These tables do not hold every clone; where another copy was compared, an unresolved V gene accounts for under half, and the others remain unexplained. The V and J calls and clone size come from that table; D and trimming were worked out from the DNA. Recorded for this sample are around 12,000 clones; about three fifths of them occurred a single time. Clones ranked in the top ten supply approximately 21% of the sample.

The sequencing sample was made of skin. The rearrangement joined TRBV11-3 to TRBJ2-5; 9 of the junction bases match TRBD2. The last part of the DNA fits TRBJ2-7 better; the J call may be wrong. This sequence originates from a human donor with alopecia areata. The bases read TGTGCCAGCAGCTTAGACCCCAGGGCTAGCGGGATGAGCTCCTACGAGCAGTACTTC. Its translation is CASSLDPRASGMSSYEQYF.